The source of this T cell receptor (beta chain) is a study of neoadjuvant anti-PD-1 for oral cavity cancer. Assay used: immunoSEQ multiplex PCR; TCRdb lists only in-frame clones, some missing. The sample contains 14,000 or so clones, 70% to 75% of which appear only once. In germline, CDR1 is MGHRA, CDR2 YSYEKL. The CDR3 totals 14 residues. With 2 bases clipped from V and 6 bases from J, the junction kept 6 bases outside the gene matches. The time point was: after neoadjuvant nivolumab, at surgical resection. This clonotype originated in a person aged 40 to 85 with oral cavity squamous cell carcinoma. Sequenced here: PBMCs, sampled after nivolumab (anti-PD-1) treatment. V is TRBV4-1 and J is TRBJ2-7; 8 nucleotides line up with TRBD1. CDR3 nucleotides: TGCGCCAGCAGCCAACCACGGACAGGGCCCGAGCAGTACTTC. Protein sequence: CASSQPRTGPEQYF.